This entry lists 18 T cell receptor beta chains sequenced from one sample in a study of T cell changes during pregnancy in multiple sclerosis. The data were produced by immunoSEQ multiplex PCR, yet TCRdb's version contains in-frame clones alone and is incomplete. The top ten clones hold around 0.56% of a sample with tens of thousands of clones, 80% to 95% of them seen once. The input for sequencing was CD4+ T cells from peripheral blood mononuclear cells, taken after pregnancy. Every receptor here comes from a female donor with multiple sclerosis, enrolled in a pregnancy study.

This clone was found once. V gene TRBV5-1 combines with J gene TRBJ2-7; 8 bases line up with TRBD2. This CDR3 has 15 residues. J was trimmed by 2 bases and V by 4 bases; bases with no gene match: 8. The germline V gene encodes CDR1 SGHRS and CDR2 YFSETQ. As DNA, the CDR3 is TGCGCCAGCAGCCCAACAGCGGGAGCTCCCTACGAGCAGTACTTC. Its protein product is CASSPTAGAPYEQYF.

V usage is TRBV27 and J usage is TRBJ1-2; 8 bases agree with TRBD1. After removal of 5 bases from V and 5 bases from J, the junction contained 4 bases not matched to a gene. The CDR3 totals 13 residues. Germline CDR1 is MNHEY and CDR2 is SMNVEV (reference sequence). The CDR3 spells CASSGQGFYGYTF. As DNA, the CDR3 is TGTGCCAGCAGTGGACAGGGTTTTTATGGCTACACCTTC.

The rearrangement joins TRBV19 to TRBJ1-1, with 8 nucleotides matching TRBD1. Germline V gene data show CDR1 as LNHDA and CDR2 as SQIVND (reference sequence). The CDR3 runs to 14 residues. V lost 5 bases to trimming and J lost 6 bases; unmatched junction nucleotides: 8. CDR3 DNA sequence: TGTGCCAGTAGTCCCGGACAGGGTGCGGCTGAAGCTTTCTTT. Its translation: CASSPGQGAAEAFF. Full variable domain (outside the CDR3, taken from reference TRBV19 and TRBJ1-1): DGGITQSPKYLFRKEGQNVTLSCEQNLNHDAMYWYRQDPGQGLRLIYYSQIVNDFQKGDIAEGYSVSREKKESFPLTVTSAQKNPTAFYLCASSPGQGAAEAFFGQGTRLTVV.

This clone was seen only once. V is TRBV5-1 and J is TRBJ2-7, with a possible D match to TRBD1 (6 bases). The CDR3 covers 15 residues. Trimming removed 0 bases from V and 3 bases from J, with 13 bases in between. Germline V CDR1 and CDR2: SGHRS, YFSETQ. CDR3 sequence: CASSLDYGQFYEQYF. CDR3 in DNA: TGCGCCAGCAGCTTGGACTATGGACAGTTCTACGAGCAGTACTTC.

The V call is TRBV5-6, the J call TRBJ2-3, with TRBD1 as a possible D gene (5 bases). This CDR3 region has 14 residues. Germline assignment: CDR1 SGHDT and CDR2 YYEEEE. Trimming cost V 2 bases and J 6 bases, with 13 bases left between them. Here the CDR3 DNA reads TGTGCCAGCAGCTTACGACAGCCGAGGGATACGCAGTATTTT. It encodes CASSLRQPRDTQYF.

The rearrangement links TRBV6-5 to TRBJ2-7, with TRBD2 identical over 11 bases. CDR3 length equals 14 residues. With V trimmed by 5 bases and J by 3 bases, 3 bases remained unmatched. Per germline, CDR1 MNHEY and CDR2 SVGAGI. The CDR3 DNA follows: TGTGCCAGCAGTCCTAGCGGGAGGTTCTACGAGCAGTACTTC. Translating it yields CASSPSGRFYEQYF.

The chain combines TRBV27 with TRBJ1-5, with D hard to call. Germline CDR1 MNHEY, CDR2 SMNVEV (reference sequence). Between the trimmed V and J ends, which lost 6 bases and 5 bases, there was a span of 14 bases. This CDR3 has 14 residues. This CDR3 reads CASSPRGRDQPQHF. The CDR3 coding sequence is TGTGCCAGCAGCCCGCGGGGTCGGGATCAGCCCCAGCATTTT.

The rearrangement joins TRBV28 to TRBJ2-5; the D is unclear. Between the trimmed V and J ends, which lost 3 bases and 5 bases, there was a span of 10 bases. The CDR3 covers 13 residues. The germline V gene encodes CDR1 MDHEN and CDR2 SYDVKM. CDR3 amino acids: CASSFGGRETQYF. DNA for the CDR3: TGTGCCAGCAGTTTCGGTGGTCGGGAGACCCAGTACTTC.

This clone was counted once. V gene TRBV5-1 combines with J gene TRBJ2-1; 12 bases are shared with TRBD2. The CDR3 is 15 residues long. Germline-derived CDR1 and CDR2 are SGHRS and YFSETQ. Losses at the gene ends were 0 bases for V and 8 bases for J; bases not matched to a gene: 3. The CDR3 sequence: CASSLGGTSGHEQFF. CDR3 DNA: TGCGCCAGCAGCTTGGGCGGGACTAGCGGGCATGAGCAGTTCTTC.

This rearrangement joins TRBV2 to TRBJ2-2; 14 bases agree with TRBD2. This CDR3 spans 16 amino acids. Per the germline V gene, CDR1 is SNHLY and CDR2 is FYNNEI. V lost 8 bases and J lost 7; bases outside the gene matches: 9. CDR3: CASGGLAGVLSGELFF. CDR3 nucleotide sequence: TGTGCCAGCGGGGGACTAGCGGGAGTGCTGAGCGGGGAGCTGTTTTTT. The entire variable domain, with the rest obtained from reference TRBV2 and TRBJ2-2, is as follows: EPEVTQTPSHQVTQMGQEVILRCVPISNHLYFYWYRQILGQKVEFLVSFYNNEISEKSEIFDDQFSVERPDGSNFTLKIRSTKLEDSAMYFCASGGLAGVLSGELFFGEGSRLTVL.

The rearrangement links TRBV29-1 to TRBJ2-1, with 12 nucleotides matching TRBD2. The CDR3 loop spans 12 amino acids. Germline V CDR1 and CDR2: SQVTM, ANQGSEA. V lost 5 bases and J lost 12; bases outside the gene matches: 5. The CDR3: CSVWTSGMVQFF. DNA of the CDR3: TGCAGCGTTTGGACTAGCGGGATGGTGCAGTTCTTC.

The sample holds a few counts of this clone. The chain carries TRBV18 and TRBJ1-5; 7 bases match TRBD1. The CDR3 length is 15 residues. Looked up from germline, CDR1 is KGHSH and CDR2 is LQKENI. Trimming cost V 3 bases and J 2 bases; bases outside gene matches: 4. CDR3 amino acids: CASSPRQGGNQPQHF. In DNA, the CDR3 is TGTGCCAGCTCACCTAGACAGGGAGGCAATCAGCCCCAGCATTTT.

The V call is TRBV7-9, the J call TRBJ2-7, with D perhaps matching TRBD1 (5 bases). V lost 1 base and J 5 bases, leaving 6 bases between the germline ends. The germline gives CDR1 SEHNR, CDR2 FQNEAQ (reference sequence). CDR3 length: 12 amino acids. The CDR3 DNA reads as TGTGCCAGCAGCTTAGTGGGGCACGAGCAGTACTTC. This codes for CASSLVGHEQYF.

CDR3 coding DNA: TGTGCCAGCAGTCGTGAGACCCAGTACTTC. It specifies CASSRETQYF. The chain has TRBV28 and TRBJ2-5; no definite D call. Trimming cost V 5 bases and J 5 bases, with 3 bases left between them. The CDR3 has 10 residues. CDR1 MDHEN and CDR2 SYDVKM come from the germline V gene.

This clone was picked up one time. The rearrangement links TRBV5-4 to TRBJ2-1, with 8 bases fitting TRBD2. The CDR3 sequence is 15 residues long. With V trimmed by 6 bases and J by 9 bases, 14 bases remained unmatched. Germline loops: CDR1 SGHNT, CDR2 YYREEE (reference sequence). CDR3 nucleotides: TGTGCCAGCACACGGCCAGCGGGAGAAGGGGGTGAGCAGTTCTTC. This codes for CASTRPAGEGGEQFF.

This clone was counted only a few times. The chain joins TRBV7-2 to TRBJ2-2; 8 bases fit TRBD1. Trimming cost V 5 bases and J 3 bases; bases outside gene matches: 5. Germline V gene data show CDR1 as SGHTA and CDR2 as FQGNSA. CDR3 length: 15 residues. DNA of the CDR3: TGTGCCAGCAGCAGACAGGGGCTCGACACCGGGGAGCTGTTTTTT. It translates to CASSRQGLDTGELFF.

The genes are TRBV4-3 and TRBJ1-1; D possibly corresponds to TRBD1 (5 bases). CDR1 LGHNA and CDR2 YSLEER come from the germline V gene. The CDR3 runs to 16 residues. The ends were cut back, 0 bases at V and 6 bases at J, with 17 bases in the middle. CDR3 protein: CASSQDRGLVVSEAFF. The CDR3 DNA follows: TGCGCCAGCAGCCAAGATCGGGGGTTGGTCGTCTCTGAAGCTTTCTTT.

The V call is TRBV23-1, the J call TRBJ1-4; D gene uncertain. TRBV23-1 is placed among ORFs of uncertain function. There are 11 residues in the CDR3. CDR3 in amino acids: CSMGSDEKLFF. The CDR3 nucleotides read TGCTCAATGGGGAGTGATGAAAAACTGTTTTTT.